This T cell receptor (beta chain) is drawn from a study of T cells in Graves' hyperthyroidism and ophthalmopathy. This clonotype occurred a few times. Newly diagnosed patients aged 18 to 65 had hyperthyroidism of under 2 months' duration. This CDR3 contains 14 residues. V was shortened by 3 bases and J by 5 bases, with 14 bases between the two germline ends. The germline V gene has CDR1 SEHNR and CDR2 FQNEAQ (reference sequence). Amplification of TCR beta CDR3 regions was performed using RNA transcripts as template. Initially, a first-round RT-PCR of the TCR CDR3 employed the HTBI primer set. Using its own MiXCR run on the multiplex PCR reads, TCRdb lists one record per CDR3 protein. The data contain hundreds of thousands of distinct CDR3 sequences, about 43% of them singletons.

Sequencing used peripheral blood or thyroid tissue (not recorded which). The chain recombines TRBV7-9 with TRBJ2-7, with D perhaps being TRBD1 or TRBD2 (5 bases each). The TCR comes from a woman in her late teens or twenties with Graves' hyperthyroidism. The CDR3 nucleotides are TGTGCCAGCAGCTTCCGGGACGTACGCGACGAGCAGTACTTC. This codes for CASSFRDVRDEQYF.